The 25 T cell receptor beta chains reported below all come from one sample, sequenced in a study of blood T cells in healthy people across ages. Alongside a J-beta primer mix, a sample-barcoded 5' primer served in a second PCR lasting about 7 to 11 cycles. TCRdb redid the calling of the 5' RACE reads with MiXCR, one entry per CDR3 protein. The table lists about 650,000 distinct CDR3 sequences, more than 45% of them singletons. The sequenced material came from blood. These receptors were obtained from a woman of 80 years or more in good health.

V gene TRBV20-1 combines with J gene TRBJ2-2; D might be TRBD1 (6 bases). This CDR3 region has 13 residues. The ends were cut back, 6 bases at V and 6 bases at J, with 14 bases in the middle. Germline CDR1 is DFQATT and CDR2 is SNEGSKA (reference sequence). The CDR3 spells CSALTGMPGELFF. For the CDR3, the DNA is TGCAGTGCACTAACAGGGATGCCCGGGGAGCTGTTTTTT.

This clonotype was seen more than once but under ten times. An end of the junction does not agree with germline; a read error may underlie this. This sequence joins TRBV5-1 and TRBJ2-1, with TRBD2 identical over 9 bases. This CDR3 has 16 residues. CDR1 is SGHRS and CDR2 is YFSETQ in the germline V gene. This CDR3 is CASSLAPSGRSNEQFF. The DNA of the CDR3 is TGTGCCAGCAGCTTGGCCCCCAGCGGGAGGAGTAATGAGCAGTTCTTC.

V usage is TRBV20-1 and J usage is TRBJ2-7; the match to TRBD1 covers 7 bases. CDR3 size: 12 residues. The germline gives CDR1 DFQATT, CDR2 SNEGSKA (reference sequence). This chain's CDR3 is CSGRQGPYEQYF. CDR3 DNA: TGCAGCGGGCGACAGGGACCCTACGAGCAGTACTTC.

This clonotype came up once. The rearrangement links TRBV6-6 to TRBJ2-4, with D possibly TRBD1 on 7 matching bases. The DNA end is more similar to TRBJ2-5, so the J call may be wrong. Germline V gives CDR1 MNHNY, CDR2 SVGAGI (reference sequence). CDR3 size: 14 residues. The DNA of the CDR3 is TGTGCCAGCAGACCAGGGGGGATGCAAGAGACCCAGTACTTC. Translating gives CASRPGGMQETQYF.

Turning to this clonotype: This may be a read error: a much more frequent sequence differs by one nucleotide. The chain recombines TRBV6-5 with TRBJ1-6; 9 bases map to TRBD1. This CDR3 is built from 12 residues. Germline V gives CDR1 MNHEY, CDR2 SVGAGI. Here the CDR3 DNA reads TGTGCCACCGGACAGGGGAATTCACCCCCCCACTTT. Translating gives CATGQGNSPPHF.

This clonotype has at least ten counts. The V and J genes are TRBV6-1 and TRBJ2-5; D unclear. CDR3 length: 12 amino acids. From germline, CDR1 is MNHNS and CDR2 SASEGT. Between the trimmed V and J ends, which lost 7 bases and 1 base, there was a span of 7 bases. The CDR3 DNA reads TGTGCCAGCATGGGCAGCCAAGAGACCCAGTACTTC. Residues: CASMGSQETQYF.

This rearrangement joins TRBV15 to TRBJ2-3; possible D gene TRBD1, 5 bases. V gave up 8 bases and J gave up 4 bases, with 13 bases separating them. This CDR3 contains 13 residues. The germline V gene has CDR1 LNHNV and CDR2 YYDKDF (reference sequence). The CDR3 here is CATGPGMADTQYF. CDR3 nucleotide sequence: TGTGCCACCGGACCAGGGATGGCAGATACGCAGTATTTT.

This chain uses TRBV7-8 with TRBJ2-4, with a tentative D call TRBD1 (7 bases). The CDR3 covers 15 residues. V was cut by 4 bases and J by 13 bases, with 23 bases left in between. The germline V gene encodes CDR1 SGHVS and CDR2 FQNEAQ. The CDR3 loop reads CASSSQGGNSYKQYF. The CDR3 nucleotides read TGTGCCAGCAGCTCCCAGGGGGGCAACTCCTACAAGCAGTACTTC.

Of note for this clonotype: One end of the junction is discordant with germline, which a read error may explain. The rearrangement uses TRBV5-1 and TRBJ2-1; no clear D gene. This CDR3 has 15 amino acids. Germline V lookup: CDR1 SGHRS, CDR2 YFSETQ. The chain's CDR3 is CACSFSKSSYNEQFF. The CDR3 nucleotides read TGCGCCTGCAGCTTTTCCAAGAGCTCCTACAATGAGCAGTTCTTC.

The table lists this clonotype with many counts. V and J are TRBV12-3 or TRBV12-4 and TRBJ1-4; TRBD1 agrees at 7 bases. With 5 bases clipped from V and 7 bases from J, the junction kept 10 bases outside the gene matches. The CDR3 is 15 residues long. The DNA of the CDR3 is TGTGCCAGCAGTCGGACGACAGGGATAGGTGAAAAACTGTTTTTT. Amino acids: CASSRTTGIGEKLFF.

The chain employs TRBV10-3 and TRBJ2-7; a weak D match, TRBD1 (5 bases). V was cut by 7 bases and J by 4 bases, with 11 bases left in between. The V gene's germline CDR1 is ENHRY and CDR2 SYGVKD. The CDR3 runs 12 residues. In DNA form, the CDR3 reads TGTGCCATCAAGGGGTTATCATACGAGCAGTACTTC. This encodes CAIKGLSYEQYF.

There are a few counts of this clonotype. The chain uses TRBV27 and TRBJ1-4; D call uncertain. Germline CDR1 MNHEY, CDR2 SMNVEV (reference sequence). V gave up 6 bases and J gave up 7 bases, with 15 bases separating them. There are 14 residues in the CDR3. The CDR3 loop is CASSPDRIFEKLFF. CDR3 DNA: TGTGCCAGCAGCCCCGATAGGATTTTTGAAAAACTGTTTTTT. The full variable domain, in which reference TRBV27 and TRBJ1-4 provide the parts outside the CDR3, is EAQVTQNPRYLITVTGKKLTVTCSQNMNHEYMSWYRQDPGLGLRQIYYSMNVEVTDKGDVPEGYKVSRKEKRNFPLILESPSPNQTSLYFCASSPDRIFEKLFFGSGTQLSVL.

This clonotype was counted many times. The chain is built from TRBV7-3 and TRBJ2-3, with D maybe TRBD2 (6 bases). Per germline, CDR1 SGHTA and CDR2 FQGTGA. This CDR3 has 18 residues. V was clipped by 3 bases and J by 0 bases, with 19 bases between them. Here the CDR3 DNA reads TGTGCCAGCAGCTTGCAACACCCTAGCGAAGCTAGCACAGATACGCAGTATTTT. Translated, it gives CASSLQHPSEASTDTQYF.

This sequence joins TRBV6-5 and TRBJ2-3; 10 bases map to TRBD2. V was pared by 6 bases and J by 3 bases, with 3 bases of the junction left unmatched. CDR1 is MNHEY, CDR2 SVGAGI, per germline. The length of the CDR3 is 14 residues. In DNA form, the CDR3 reads TGTGCCAGCAGGAATAGCGGGGGGACAGATACGCAGTATTTT. Its protein product is CASRNSGGTDTQYF.

About this clonotype: Given a much more abundant clone one base away, this may be a read error. The CDR3 sequence: CASSPLGQGTSGQETQFF. The CDR3 DNA reads TGTGCCAGCTCACCACTGGGACAGGGGACTAGCGGACAAGAGACCCAGTTCTTC. V usage is TRBV18 and J usage is TRBJ2-5; D perhaps matches TRBD2 (11 bases). The J call may be faulty, since TRBJ2-1 better matches the DNA end. Looked up from germline, CDR1 is KGHSH and CDR2 is LQKENI. The CDR3 loop spans 18 amino acids.

Worth noting for this clonotype: A much larger clone differs by one base, so this may be a read error. The conserved final phenylalanine or tryptophan is absent from the CDR3, which likely points to a read error. CDR3 residues: CSARDRGIYGYTV. The CDR3 DNA is TGCAGTGCCCGGGACAGGGGAATCTATGGCTACACCGTC. V is TRBV20-1 and J is TRBJ1-2; 10 nucleotides line up with TRBD1. Germline V CDR1 and CDR2: DFQATT, SNEGSKA (reference sequence). V shed 6 bases and J 4 bases; nucleotides not matched to a gene: 5. This CDR3 has 13 amino acids.

The V call is TRBV11-2, the J call TRBJ2-7; perhaps D is TRBD1 or TRBD2 (5 bases each). Trimming took off 7 bases at V and 5 bases at J, with 15 bases between the two ends. The CDR3 spans 13 residues. Germline V lookup: CDR1 SGHAT, CDR2 FQNNGV. CDR3 in amino acids: CASIFLGTHEQYF. The CDR3, as DNA: TGTGCCAGCATCTTTCTAGGGACGCACGAGCAGTACTTC. Full variable domain (outside the CDR3, taken from reference TRBV11-2 and TRBJ2-7): EAGVAQSPRYKIIEKRQSVAFWCNPISGHATLYWYQQILGQGPKLLIQFQNNGVVDDSQLPKDRFSAERLKGVDSTLKIQPAKLEDSAVYLCASIFLGTHEQYFGPGTRLTVT.

V gene TRBV15 combines with J gene TRBJ1-1, with D tentatively TRBD1 (6 bases). There are 13 residues in the CDR3. Trimming shortened V by 5 bases and J by 13 bases, and 20 bases separated the two germline ends. In germline, CDR1 is LNHNV, CDR2 YYDKDF (reference sequence). CDR3 DNA: TGTGCCACCAGCTCACGGACAGACTTAAGGGATTTCTTT. Protein product: CATSSRTDLRDFF.

The chain is built from TRBV4-1 and TRBJ2-3, with D perhaps matching TRBD2 (6 bases). With 1 base removed from V and 1 base from J, the gap between germline ends came to 12 bases. Looked up from germline, CDR1 is MGHRA and CDR2 is YSYEKL. This CDR3 has 16 amino acids. The CDR3 DNA is TGCGCCAGCAGCCAAGGCGGCGGGGCTCGCACAGATACGCAGTATTTT. This gives the protein CASSQGGGARTDTQYF.

There are a few counts of this clonotype. This may stem from a read error, because a much larger clone lies one nucleotide away. The rearrangement joins TRBV6-6 to TRBJ1-1; D call uncertain. Germline CDR1 reads MNHNY; CDR2 reads SVGAGI (reference sequence). Trimming left V 5 bases short and J 8 bases short, with 18 bases between. The CDR3 is made up of 14 amino acids. CDR3 in amino acids: CASSDPSEGREAFF. The CDR3 region has the DNA TGTGCCAGCAGTGACCCCTCGGAGGGAAGAGAAGCTTTCTTT.

To note about this clonotype: Sequence at one end of the junction differs from germline and may be a read error. The rearrangement uses TRBV12-3 or TRBV12-4 and TRBJ2-3, with D tentatively TRBD1 or TRBD2 (5 bases each). CDR3 length: 14 amino acids. This CDR3 is CTSSLMGVRATQYF. The CDR3 DNA reads as TGTACCAGCAGTTTAATGGGGGTACGGGCTACGCAGTATTTT.

The chain uses TRBV6-6 and TRBJ2-7, with D possibly matching TRBD2 (6 bases). This CDR3 has 16 residues. CDR1 MNHNY and CDR2 SVGAGI come from the germline V gene (reference sequence). Trimming cost V 0 bases and J 3 bases, with 15 bases left between them. CDR3 sequence (DNA): TGTGCCAGCAGTTACTCGAGGCGTGGCGGGGACTACGAGCAGTACTTC. This codes for CASSYSRRGGDYEQYF.

This clonotype has just a few counts. This rearrangement joins TRBV4-3 to TRBJ2-7; 9 nucleotides align to TRBD1. Germline V CDR1 and CDR2: LGHNA, YSLEER. There are 18 residues in the CDR3. The V segment lost 0 bases and the J segment 4 bases; nucleotides outside the gene matches: 13. CDR3 loop: CASSQDVQGQGHGYEQYF. The CDR3 bases are TGCGCCAGCAGCCAAGATGTCCAAGGACAGGGGCACGGGTACGAGCAGTACTTC.

For this clonotype: At one end the junction does not follow the germline gene, possibly because of a read error. The chain carries TRBV12-3 or TRBV12-4 and TRBJ1-2; D gene uncertain. The CDR3 is 13 amino acids. CDR3 protein: CVSSLDTNYGYTF. CDR3 sequence (DNA): TGTGTCAGCAGTTTAGACACAAACTATGGCTACACCTTC.

With respect to this clonotype: The junction departs from the called germline gene at one end, perhaps through a read error. The rearrangement joins TRBV14 to TRBJ2-4; D could derive from TRBD1 or TRBD2 (5 bases each). TRBJ2-5 matches the DNA end more closely, so the J call is doubtful. The CDR3 has 14 amino acids. Germline-derived CDR1 and CDR2 are SGHDN and FVKESK. This CDR3 is CTSSLRGAEETQYF. The CDR3 bases are TGTACCAGCAGCCTTCGAGGGGCGGAAGAGACCCAGTACTTC.